This TCR beta chain was documented in a study of regulatory T cells in long-lasting Graves disease. Study information: Prior antithyroid drug treatment in newly diagnosed Graves' patients lasted under 3 months. Notes on the study in general: Among samples with persistent disease, TRBV28, TRBJ1-2 and TRBJ2-5 were favored. Results may be inaccurate due to the small sample size.

For this clonotype: The antigen is unknown.

Arm-PCR of CDR3 regions and iRepertoire HTBI primers were used to build TCR beta libraries. TCRdb reprocessed the multiplex PCR reads with MiXCR, giving one entry per CDR3 protein. The sample records 320,000 or so distinct CDR3 sequences, about 20% being singletons. Time point meaning: newly diagnosed GD, antithyroid drugs for less than 3 months. The TCR library was made from RNA extracted from PBMCs. V shed 6 bases and J 8 bases; nucleotides not matched to a gene: 7. From germline, CDR1 is ENHRY and CDR2 SYGVKD. The CDR3 runs to 16 residues. The chain joins TRBV10-3 to TRBJ2-1, with 16 bases aligning to TRBD2. The receptor's source is a female donor with Graves disease. Sequencing was performed on peripheral blood mononuclear cells (PBMCs), taken at new diagnosis, from a patient treated with antithyroid drugs. The chain's CDR3 is CAIRAPGLAGGHEQFF. The CDR3 nucleotides are TGTGCCATCAGAGCCCCGGGACTAGCGGGAGGGCATGAGCAGTTCTTC.